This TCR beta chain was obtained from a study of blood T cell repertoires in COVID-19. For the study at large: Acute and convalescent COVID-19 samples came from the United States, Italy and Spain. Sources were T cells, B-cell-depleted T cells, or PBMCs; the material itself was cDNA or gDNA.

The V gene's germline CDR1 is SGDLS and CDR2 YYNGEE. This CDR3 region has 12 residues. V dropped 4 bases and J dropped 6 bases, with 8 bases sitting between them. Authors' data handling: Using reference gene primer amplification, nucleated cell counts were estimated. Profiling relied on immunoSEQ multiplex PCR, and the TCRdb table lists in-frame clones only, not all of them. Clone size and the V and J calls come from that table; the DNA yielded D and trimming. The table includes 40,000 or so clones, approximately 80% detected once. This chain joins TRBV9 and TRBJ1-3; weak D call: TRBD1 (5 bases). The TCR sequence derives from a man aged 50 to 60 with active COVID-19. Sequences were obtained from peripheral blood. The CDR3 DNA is TGTGCCAGCAGCTCCAGGGAAAACACCATATATTTT. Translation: CASSSRENTIYF.